This T cell receptor (beta chain) was sequenced during a study of blood T cell repertoires in COVID-19. About the research overall: Acute and convalescent COVID-19 specimens originated in the United States, Italy and Spain. From T cells, B-cell-depleted T cells, or PBMCs came the material, which was cDNA or gDNA.

This CDR3 has 18 residues. Germline assignment: CDR1 SGHRS and CDR2 YFSETQ. V was cut by 1 base and J by 4 bases, with 24 bases left in between. In the source study's methods: Researchers report that nucleated cell counts were estimated from reference gene primer amplification. Only in-frame clones appear in the TCRdb table, and some are missing; sequencing was by immunoSEQ multiplex PCR. V and J calls and clone size are as listed in that table; D and trimming were resolved from the DNA. Seen here are 130,000 to 150,000 clones, about 92% observed once, and the top ten hold around 1.6%. Specimen: peripheral blood. The chain carries TRBV5-1 and TRBJ2-7, with D perhaps TRBD1 (6 bases). The receptor was isolated from a human donor in a cohort sampled during active COVID-19. The CDR3 spells CASSLYPGQGTRSYEQYF. DNA of the CDR3: TGCGCCAGCAGCTTGTATCCGGGACAAGGGACCAGGTCATACGAGCAGTACTTC.